This T cell receptor beta chain was identified in a study of T cell responses to AZD1222 COVID-19 vaccine. General study points: Repertoire sampling happened only post peak T cell response.

Per the germline V gene, CDR1 is SGHAT and CDR2 is FQDESV (reference sequence). There are 15 residues in the CDR3. The V end was cut by 6 bases, the J end by 5 bases, with 19 bases between. Produced via immunoSEQ multiplex PCR; TCRdb's table is partial and in-frame only. Here the sample spans 75,000 to 100,000 clones, roughly 88% being singletons. Concerning this clone itself: Its antigen is undetermined. Other nucleotide sequences in the sample specify the same CDR3.

Specimen: peripheral blood, collected on day 0 of AZD1222 vaccination. V is TRBV11-1 and J is TRBJ1-2; D gene ambiguous. This sequence originates from an adult in good health. CDR3 DNA sequence: TGTGCCAGCAGGCACGACTCCAAGGGCGCTTATGGCTACACCTTC. Translation gives CASRHDSKGAYGYTF.